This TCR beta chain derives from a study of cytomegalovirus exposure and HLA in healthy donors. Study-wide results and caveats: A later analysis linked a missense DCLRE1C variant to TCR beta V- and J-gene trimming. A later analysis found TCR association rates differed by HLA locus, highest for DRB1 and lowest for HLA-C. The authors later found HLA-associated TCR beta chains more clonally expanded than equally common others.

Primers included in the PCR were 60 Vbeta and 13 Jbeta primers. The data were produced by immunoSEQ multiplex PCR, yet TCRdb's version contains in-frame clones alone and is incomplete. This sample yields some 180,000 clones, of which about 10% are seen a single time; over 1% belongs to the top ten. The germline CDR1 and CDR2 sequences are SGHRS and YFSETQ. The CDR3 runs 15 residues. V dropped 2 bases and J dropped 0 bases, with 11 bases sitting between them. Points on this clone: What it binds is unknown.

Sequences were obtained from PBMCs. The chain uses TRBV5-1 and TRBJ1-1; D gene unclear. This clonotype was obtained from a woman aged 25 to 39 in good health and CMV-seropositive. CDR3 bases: TGCGCCAGCAGCTTAATGGAACTAATGAACACTGAAGCTTTCTTT. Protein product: CASSLMELMNTEAFF.